The subject of this entry is one TCR beta chain. Its antigen is still unknown. This CDR3 comprises 14 residues. The ends were cut back, 4 bases at V and 6 bases at J, with 15 bases in the middle. Looked up from germline, CDR1 is MNHEY and CDR2 is SMNVEV (reference sequence). The sample is drawn from a study of T cell responses to AZD1222 COVID-19 vaccine. Using immunoSEQ multiplex PCR, the repertoire was profiled, and TCRdb retains in-frame clones only, with some absent. The table lists about 200,000 clones, approximately 90% of them singletons, with around 3.5% in the top ten. General study results and limits: Baseline seropositivity occurred in only 5 or 6 AZD1222 recipients. Females made up more of the donors, who were largely white British, and clonal diversity may have come out too low.

The chain uses TRBV27 and TRBJ1-2, with D possibly TRBD1 on 5 matching bases. Sequenced material: peripheral blood, taken 28 days after the second AZD1222 dose. This sequence originates from an adult who received the AZD1222 COVID-19 vaccine. CDR3 amino acids: CASSSGLAGDGYTF. In nucleotides, the CDR3 is TGTGCCAGCAGTTCGGGACTGGCGGGGGATGGCTACACCTTC.